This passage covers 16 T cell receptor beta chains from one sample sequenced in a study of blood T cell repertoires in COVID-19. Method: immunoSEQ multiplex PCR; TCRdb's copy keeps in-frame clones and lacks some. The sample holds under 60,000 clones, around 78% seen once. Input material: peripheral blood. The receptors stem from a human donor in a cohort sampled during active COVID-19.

For the CDR3, the DNA is TGTGCCAGCAGCCCCGTAGCGGGGGGGAACGAGCAGTACTTC. Its translation: CASSPVAGGNEQYF. J is TRBJ2-7 and V is TRBV5-4, with TRBD2 matching 11 bases. The germline V gene has CDR1 SGHNT and CDR2 YYREEE (reference sequence). The CDR3 has 14 residues. V gave up 4 bases and J gave up 5 bases; unmatched junction bases: 5. Full variable domain (remainder filled in from reference TRBV5-4 and TRBJ2-7): ETGVTQSPTHLIKTRGQQVTLRCSSQSGHNTVSWYQQALGQGPQFIFQYYREEENGRGNFPPRFSGLQFPNYSSELNVNALELDDSALYLCASSPVAGGNEQYFGPGTRLTVT.

The CDR3 protein is CASSYGTGNSYEQYF. The CDR3, as DNA: TGTGCCAGCAGTTACGGGACAGGAAACTCCTACGAGCAGTACTTC. This rearrangement joins TRBV6-6 to TRBJ2-7, with TRBD1 matching over 8 bases. V trimming: 2 bases; J trimming: 0 bases; junction bases outside the gene matches: 3. This CDR3 region has 15 residues. Germline lookup yields CDR1 MNHNY and CDR2 SVGAGI (reference sequence).

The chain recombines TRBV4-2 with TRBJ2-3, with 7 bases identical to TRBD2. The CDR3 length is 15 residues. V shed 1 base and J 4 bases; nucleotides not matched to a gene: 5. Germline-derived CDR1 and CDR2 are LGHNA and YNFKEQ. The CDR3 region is CASSQAAGEADTQYF. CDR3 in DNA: TGTGCCAGCAGCCAAGCGGCGGGGGAAGCAGATACGCAGTATTTT.

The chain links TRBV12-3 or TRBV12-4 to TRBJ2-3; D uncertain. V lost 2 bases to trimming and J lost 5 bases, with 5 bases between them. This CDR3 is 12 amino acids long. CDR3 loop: CASSLIRDTQYF. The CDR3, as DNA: TGTGCCAGCAGTTTAATTAGAGATACGCAGTATTTT.

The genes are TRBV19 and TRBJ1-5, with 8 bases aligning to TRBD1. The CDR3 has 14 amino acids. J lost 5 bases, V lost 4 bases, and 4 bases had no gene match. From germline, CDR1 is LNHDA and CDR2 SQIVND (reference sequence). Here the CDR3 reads CASSTGQGDQPQHF. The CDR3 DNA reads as TGTGCCAGTAGTACAGGACAGGGTGATCAGCCCCAGCATTTT.

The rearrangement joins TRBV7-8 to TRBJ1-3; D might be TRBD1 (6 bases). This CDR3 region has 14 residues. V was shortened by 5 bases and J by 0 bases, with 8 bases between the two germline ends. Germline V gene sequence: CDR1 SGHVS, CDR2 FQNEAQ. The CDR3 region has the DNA TGTGCCAGCAGCACCAGGGGCTCTGGAAACACCATATATTTT. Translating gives CASSTRGSGNTIYF.

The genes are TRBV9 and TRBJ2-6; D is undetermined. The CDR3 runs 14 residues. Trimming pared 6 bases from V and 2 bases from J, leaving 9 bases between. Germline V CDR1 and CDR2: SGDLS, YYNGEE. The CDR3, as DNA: TGTGCCAGCACCACAGCACCTGGGGCCAACGTCCTGACTTTC. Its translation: CASTTAPGANVLTF.

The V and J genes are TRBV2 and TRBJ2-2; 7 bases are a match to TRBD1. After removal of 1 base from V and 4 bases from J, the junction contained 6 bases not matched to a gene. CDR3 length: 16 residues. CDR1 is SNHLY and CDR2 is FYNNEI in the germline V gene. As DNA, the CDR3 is TGTGCCAGCAGTGAAGTTAGGGGGCGAGTCACCGGGGAGCTGTTTTTT. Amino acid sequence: CASSEVRGRVTGELFF.

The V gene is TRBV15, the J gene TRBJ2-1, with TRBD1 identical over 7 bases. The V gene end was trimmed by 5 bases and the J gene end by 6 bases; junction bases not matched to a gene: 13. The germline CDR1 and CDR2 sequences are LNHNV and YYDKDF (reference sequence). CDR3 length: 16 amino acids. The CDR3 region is CATSPGGGQAINEQFF. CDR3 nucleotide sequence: TGTGCCACCAGCCCTGGGGGCGGACAGGCCATCAATGAGCAGTTCTTC.

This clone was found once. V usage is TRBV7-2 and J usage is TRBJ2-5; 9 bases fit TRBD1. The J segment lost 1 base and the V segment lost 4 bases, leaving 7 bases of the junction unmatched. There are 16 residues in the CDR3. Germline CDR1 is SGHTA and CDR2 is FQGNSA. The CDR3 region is CASSSGQGGAQETQYF. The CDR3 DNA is TGTGCCAGCAGCTCGGGACAGGGAGGCGCCCAAGAGACCCAGTACTTC.

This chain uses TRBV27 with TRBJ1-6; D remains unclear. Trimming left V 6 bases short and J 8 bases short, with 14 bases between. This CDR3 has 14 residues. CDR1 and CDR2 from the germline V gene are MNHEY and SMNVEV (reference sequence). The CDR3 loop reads CASRPPVIDSPLHF. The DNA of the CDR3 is TGTGCCAGCAGACCCCCGGTAATCGATTCACCCCTCCACTTT.

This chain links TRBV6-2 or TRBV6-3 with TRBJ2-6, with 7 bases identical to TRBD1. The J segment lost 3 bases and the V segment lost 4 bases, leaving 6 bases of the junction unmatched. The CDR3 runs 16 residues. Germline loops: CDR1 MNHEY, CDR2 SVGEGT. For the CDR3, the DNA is TGTGCCAGCAGTTTGTACAGGGGCGGTGGGGCCAACGTCCTGACTTTC. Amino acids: CASSLYRGGGANVLTF.

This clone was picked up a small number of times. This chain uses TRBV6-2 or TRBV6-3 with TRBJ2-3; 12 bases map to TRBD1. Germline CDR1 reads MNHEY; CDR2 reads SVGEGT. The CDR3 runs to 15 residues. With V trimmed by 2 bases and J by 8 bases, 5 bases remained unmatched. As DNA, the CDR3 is TGTGCCAGCAGTTACAGAGGGACAGGGGGCAGTACGCAGTATTTT. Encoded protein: CASSYRGTGGSTQYF.

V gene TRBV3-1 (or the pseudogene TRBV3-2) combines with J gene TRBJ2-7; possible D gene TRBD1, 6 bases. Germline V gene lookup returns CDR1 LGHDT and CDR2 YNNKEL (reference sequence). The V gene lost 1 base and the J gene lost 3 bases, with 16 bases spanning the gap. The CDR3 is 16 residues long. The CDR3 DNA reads TGTGCCAGCAGCCAAGCGACAGGAGCTTTAGTCTACGAGCAGTACTTC. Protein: CASSQATGALVYEQYF.

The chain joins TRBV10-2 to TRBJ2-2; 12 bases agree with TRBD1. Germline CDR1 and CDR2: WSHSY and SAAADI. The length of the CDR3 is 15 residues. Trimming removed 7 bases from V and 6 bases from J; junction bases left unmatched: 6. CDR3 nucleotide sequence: TGCGCCAGCACAGCCCGGGACAGGGGGCCCGGGGAGCTGTTTTTT. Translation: CASTARDRGPGELFF.

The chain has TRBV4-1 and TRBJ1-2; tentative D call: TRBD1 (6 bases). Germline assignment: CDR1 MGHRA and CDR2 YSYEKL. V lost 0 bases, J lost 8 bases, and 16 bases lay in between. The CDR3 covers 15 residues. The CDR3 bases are TGCGCCAGCAGCCAAGATCGAAACAGGGAATACGGCTACACCTTC. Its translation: CASSQDRNREYGYTF.